This T cell receptor (beta chain) comes out of a study of shared clonotypes between healthy human individuals. General study points: The authors expected sequencing depth to affect clonotype sharing among donors. Genetic and exposure-history diversity was limited by the small donor number. As a rule, naive subsets had a larger estimated richness than memory subsets.

The CDR3 spans 19 residues. V dropped 2 bases and J dropped 2 bases, with 22 bases sitting between them. Germline V gives CDR1 SGHNT, CDR2 YYREEE (reference sequence). The assay was immunoSEQ multiplex PCR, and TCRdb's table has in-frame clones only and misses some. The data contain 800,000 to 1,200,000 clones, 75% to 80% of them singletons. To note about this clone: Its target is unknown.

The sequenced sample consisted of memory CD4+ T cells from PBMCs. Subset meaning: CD45RA-negative fraction. This rearrangement joins TRBV5-4 to TRBJ2-2; weak D call: TRBD1 (5 bases). The sequence derives from a man aged 18-30 years in good health. Some clones in this sample may be carry-over from other donors' samples. CDR3 region: CASSFFGLRGSINTGELFF. CDR3 bases: TGTGCCAGCAGCTTTTTTGGTCTAAGGGGCAGCATCAACACCGGGGAGCTGTTTTTT.